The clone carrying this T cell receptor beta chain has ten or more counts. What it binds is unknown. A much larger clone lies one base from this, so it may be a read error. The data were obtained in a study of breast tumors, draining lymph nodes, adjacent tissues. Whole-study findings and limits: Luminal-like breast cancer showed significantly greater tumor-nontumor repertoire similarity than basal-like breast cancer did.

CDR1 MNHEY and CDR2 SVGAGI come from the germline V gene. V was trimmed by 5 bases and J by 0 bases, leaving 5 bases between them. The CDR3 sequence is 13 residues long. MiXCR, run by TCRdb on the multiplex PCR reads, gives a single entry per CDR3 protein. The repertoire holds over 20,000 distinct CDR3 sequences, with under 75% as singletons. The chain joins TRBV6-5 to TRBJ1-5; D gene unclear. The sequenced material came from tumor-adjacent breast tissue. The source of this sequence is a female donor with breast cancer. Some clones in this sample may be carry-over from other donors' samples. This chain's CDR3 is CASSHGSNQPQHF. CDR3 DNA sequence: TGTGCCAGCAGTCACGGTAGCAATCAGCCCCAGCATTTT.